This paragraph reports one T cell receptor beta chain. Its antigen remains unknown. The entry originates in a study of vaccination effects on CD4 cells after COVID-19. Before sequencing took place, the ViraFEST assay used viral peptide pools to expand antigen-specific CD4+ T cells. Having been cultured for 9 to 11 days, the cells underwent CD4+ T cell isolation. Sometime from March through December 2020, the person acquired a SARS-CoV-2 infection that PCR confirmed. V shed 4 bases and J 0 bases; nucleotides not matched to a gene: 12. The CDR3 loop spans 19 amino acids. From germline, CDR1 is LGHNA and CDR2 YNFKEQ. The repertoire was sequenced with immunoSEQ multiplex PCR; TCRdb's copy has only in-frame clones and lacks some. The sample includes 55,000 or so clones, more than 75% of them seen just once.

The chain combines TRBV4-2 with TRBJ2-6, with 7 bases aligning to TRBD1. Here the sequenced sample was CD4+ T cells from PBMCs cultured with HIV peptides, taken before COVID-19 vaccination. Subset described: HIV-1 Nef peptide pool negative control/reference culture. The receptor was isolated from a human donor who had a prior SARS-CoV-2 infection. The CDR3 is CASSRRYRGTGSGANVLTF. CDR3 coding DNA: TGTGCCAGCAGCCGAAGATACAGGGGAACAGGCTCTGGGGCCAACGTCCTGACTTTC.